This entry is about one TCR beta chain. The antigen remains unidentified. The CDR3 contains 11 residues. Trimming left V 2 bases short and J 10 bases short, with 6 bases between. CDR1 and CDR2 (germline): MNHEY, SVGAGI. The data were taken from a study of cytomegalovirus exposure and HLA in healthy donors. Study-level results: A later analysis appeared to link common viral pathogens to several of the most significant clusters. The study carried out a later analysis of TCR beta sequences. It associated some 15,000 of them with specific HLA alleles at a false discovery rate of 0.05. Later findings reportedly placed an Asian-associated ancestry cluster below the approximately 670-donor mean for N-insertions. Per a later analysis, HLA-associated TCR beta chains showed more clonal expansion than other, equally common TCR beta chains.

The PCR employed 60 Vbeta primers together with 13 Jbeta primers. This table comes from immunoSEQ multiplex PCR, and its TCRdb copy is limited to in-frame clones, with some not included. The sample lists about 160,000 clones, around 80% occurring once. The TCR sequence derives from a woman between 40 and 50 years old in good health and CMV-seropositive. The sequenced sample consisted of PBMCs. The rearrangement uses TRBV6-5 and TRBJ2-1; D is uncertain. CDR3 protein: CASSYVGEQFF. The CDR3 DNA follows: TGTGCCAGCAGTTACGTCGGGGAGCAGTTCTTC.